This note documents a single T cell receptor beta chain sequence. The antigen remains undetermined. The CDR3 runs to 13 residues. Per the germline V gene, CDR1 is MNHEY and CDR2 is SMNVEV (reference sequence). Losses at the gene ends were 8 bases for V and 5 bases for J; bases not matched to a gene: 7. This sample was taken from a study of T-cell memory formation after mild COVID-19. Study results and caveats: Second-wave clones that peaked on day 37 lacked confirmed SARS-CoV-2 specificity.

TCRdb fed the 5' RACE reads into MiXCR, producing one record per CDR3 protein. The sample includes some 450,000 distinct CDR3 sequences, about 19% of them seen just once. The J gene is TRBJ2-5, the V gene TRBV27; TRBD2 matches at 8 bases. Sequencing was performed on PBMCs or a T cell subset sorted from them (not recorded which). The TCR comes from an adult woman who had mild COVID-19 (a few samples of this study predate the infection). Cell type and time point are not known. The CDR3 coding sequence is TGTGCCAGCCGCCCAGCGGGGGATGAGACCCAGTACTTC. Its translation is CASRPAGDETQYF.